This T cell receptor (beta chain) comes out of a study of technical replicates of blood from a few donors. Produced via immunoSEQ multiplex PCR; TCRdb's table is partial and in-frame only. Among 65,000 to 80,000 clones listed, over 90% were seen once. Germline assignment: CDR1 MDHEN and CDR2 SYDVKM. CDR3 length equals 13 residues. J lost 4 bases, V lost 6 bases, and 3 bases had no gene match. This chain connects TRBV28 to TRBJ1-2; 9 nucleotides line up with TRBD1. Sequences were obtained from T cells isolated from PBMCs. The sequence came from a human donor in good health. In DNA, the CDR3 is TGTGCCAGCAGCCCGGGACAGGGCTATGGCTACACCTTC. Protein: CASSPGQGYGYTF.